Listed here are 18 T cell receptor beta chains from one sample, sequenced in a study of cytotoxic CD8 clonotypes in ibrutinib-treated CLL. Sequenced by immunoSEQ multiplex PCR; TCRdb stores in-frame clones only, minus some. Counted here are 250,000 to 350,000 clones, 76% occurring once; the ten biggest clones make up about 5.7%. This material consisted of PBMCs, taken at disease progression, from a patient treated with ibrutinib. These receptors were taken from a human donor with chronic lymphocytic leukemia.

The chain uses TRBV7-2 and TRBJ1-1; TRBD1 matches 7 bases. CDR3 length: 14 amino acids. Germline CDR1 SGHTA, CDR2 FQGNSA. V was pared by 4 bases and J by 1 base, with 3 bases of the junction left unmatched. CDR3 sequence (DNA): TGTGCCAGCAGCTCGGACAGGCGGAACACTGAAGCTTTCTTT. Its protein is CASSSDRRNTEAFF.

The J gene is TRBJ2-3, the V gene TRBV7-6; TRBD2 agrees at 11 bases. V was pared by 2 bases and J by 5 bases, with 3 bases of the junction left unmatched. Germline CDR1 is SGHVS and CDR2 is FNYEAQ. The CDR3 spans 15 residues. The CDR3 sequence is CASSLLAGGRDTQYF. The CDR3 nucleotides are TGTGCCAGCAGCTTACTAGCGGGGGGTCGAGATACGCAGTATTTT.

The V call is TRBV18, the J call TRBJ1-2; no definite D call. CDR1 and CDR2 from the germline V gene are KGHSH and LQKENI. The CDR3 sequence is 15 residues long. V lost 2 bases, J lost 2 bases, and 12 bases lay in between. CDR3 in DNA: TGTGCCAGCTCACCAGGGTTTGAAGCCAACTATGGCTACACCTTC. It translates to CASSPGFEANYGYTF.

The chain couples TRBV9 to TRBJ2-3; no definite D call. Trimming removed 0 bases from V and 0 bases from J, with 5 bases in between. CDR1 and CDR2 (germline): SGDLS, YYNGEE. This CDR3 has 14 amino acids. The CDR3 DNA follows: TGTGCCAGCAGCGTAGTGCCTAGCACAGATACGCAGTATTTT. It is translated as CASSVVPSTDTQYF.

V and J are TRBV4-3 and TRBJ2-6; TRBD1 agrees at 12 bases. The CDR3 is 19 amino acids. CDR1 is LGHNA and CDR2 is YSLEER in the germline V gene. V lost 4 bases and J lost 2; bases outside the gene matches: 9. CDR3 nucleotide sequence: TGCGCCAGCAGCCGTAACAGGGACAGGGGGCGGACTGGGGCCAACGTCCTGACTTTC. This gives the protein CASSRNRDRGRTGANVLTF.

Here the CDR3 reads CASSQVPRINQPQHF. CDR3 sequence (DNA): TGCGCCAGCAGCCAAGTCCCCCGGATCAATCAGCCCCAGCATTTT. This chain joins TRBV4-3 and TRBJ1-5; D is unclear. This CDR3 is 15 amino acids long. Germline loops: CDR1 LGHNA, CDR2 YSLEER. Trimming pared 1 base from V and 3 bases from J, leaving 10 bases between.

This chain joins TRBV11-2 and TRBJ1-1, with a tentative D call TRBD1 (6 bases). V lost 2 bases and J lost 6, with 16 bases in between. The length of the CDR3 is 15 residues. Germline V CDR1 and CDR2: SGHAT, FQNNGV. The CDR3 region has the DNA TGTGCCAGCAGCTTAAGGTCTGGGGGCATCGCTGAAGCTTTCTTT. Protein: CASSLRSGGIAEAFF.

The chain uses TRBV6-5 and TRBJ1-2, with D possibly being TRBD1 (5 bases). The CDR3 has 15 amino acids. Germline CDR1 reads MNHEY; CDR2 reads SVGAGI. Trimming pared 0 bases from V and 4 bases from J, leaving 12 bases between. This CDR3 is CASSYSGQILYGYTF. The CDR3 nucleotides read TGTGCCAGCAGTTACTCGGGGCAGATCCTCTATGGCTACACCTTC.

The chain has TRBV14 and TRBJ2-3; no clear D. The CDR3 sequence is 16 residues long. V lost 1 base and J 9 bases, leaving 20 bases between the germline ends. Germline assignment: CDR1 SGHDN and CDR2 FVKESK. This CDR3 is CASSQGWGTTSSTQYF. CDR3 DNA: TGTGCCAGCAGCCAAGGATGGGGAACCACATCATCGACGCAGTATTTT.

This clone appeared a few times. The CDR3 here is CASSLTAPQGYTF. DNA of the CDR3: TGCGCCAGCAGCTTGACGGCTCCGCAGGGCTACACCTTC. J is TRBJ1-2 and V is TRBV5-1; no clear D. This CDR3 has 13 amino acids. The germline CDR1 and CDR2 sequences are SGHRS and YFSETQ. Trimming took 1 base from V and 8 from J, leaving 12 bases between them.

Turning to this clone: The junction differs from germline at one of its ends, possibly a read error. The chain recombines TRBV5-1 with TRBJ1-2; weak D call: TRBD1 (5 bases). The CDR3 extends over 13 amino acids. Germline CDR1 and CDR2: SGHRS and YFSETQ. For the CDR3, the DNA is TGCGCCAGCAGGTTGGACGGGGGCTATGGCTACACCTTC. It specifies CASRLDGGYGYTF.

This clone appeared a few times. The chain employs TRBV10-3 and TRBJ1-2; 9 bases map to TRBD1. J was trimmed by 4 bases and V by 5 bases; bases with no gene match: 11. Germline V gives CDR1 ENHRY, CDR2 SYGVKD. This CDR3 has 16 amino acids. The CDR3 is CAISNTGGSDSYGYTF. CDR3 nucleotide sequence: TGTGCCATCAGTAACACAGGGGGCTCAGATTCCTATGGCTACACCTTC.

The rearrangement links TRBV11-2 to TRBJ2-7, with 13 bases identical to TRBD2. CDR1 and CDR2 from the germline V gene are SGHAT and FQNNGV. CDR3 length: 15 amino acids. The V gene end was trimmed by 4 bases and the J gene end by 2 bases; junction bases not matched to a gene: 2. The CDR3, as DNA: TGTGCCAGCAGCTCAACTAGCGGGAGGGCCTACGAGCAGTACTTC. Translating gives CASSSTSGRAYEQYF.

This clone has only one observation. This chain joins TRBV28 and TRBJ2-7, with TRBD2 matching over 8 bases. V lost 5 bases and J lost 4; bases outside the gene matches: 10. CDR1 is MDHEN and CDR2 is SYDVKM in the germline V gene. The CDR3 has 15 amino acids. The CDR3, as DNA: TGTGCCAGCAGTACCGACGGACTAGCCGTATACGAGCAGTACTTC. Translating it yields CASSTDGLAVYEQYF.

The chain recombines TRBV13 with TRBJ1-3; D gene unclear. Trimming stripped 6 bases from V and 0 bases from J, with 6 bases between. CDR3 length: 13 residues. The germline CDR1 and CDR2 sequences are PRHDT and FYEKMQ (reference sequence). The CDR3 loop reads CASRIFSGNTIYF. CDR3 nucleotides: TGTGCCAGCAGGATTTTCTCTGGAAACACCATATATTTT. The complete variable domain, with remaining parts taken from reference TRBV13 and TRBJ1-3, reads AAGVIQSPRHLIKEKRETATLKCYPIPRHDTVYWYQQGPGQDPQFLISFYEKMQSDKGSIPDRFSAQQFSDYHSELNMSSLELGDSALYFCASRIFSGNTIYFGEGSWLTVV.

The chain employs TRBV27 and TRBJ2-3; TRBD1 or TRBD2 may be the D gene (5 bases each). V lost 5 bases and J 1 base, leaving 13 bases between the germline ends. From germline, CDR1 is MNHEY and CDR2 SMNVEV (reference sequence). The CDR3 spans 15 residues. The CDR3 reads CASSMGPPRTDTQYF. In DNA, the CDR3 is TGTGCCAGCAGTATGGGACCGCCGCGCACAGATACGCAGTATTTT.

The chain recombines TRBV18 with TRBJ2-3, with 10 bases fitting TRBD1. CDR1 is KGHSH and CDR2 is LQKENI in the germline V gene. V lost 5 bases and J lost 4; bases outside the gene matches: 9. The CDR3 contains 16 residues. The CDR3 bases are TGTGCCAGCTCAAAGGATCGGACAGGGGGTCCAGATACGCAGTATTTT. It codes for CASSKDRTGGPDTQYF. The whole variable domain, remainder taken from reference TRBV18 and TRBJ2-3, is NAGVMQNPRHLVRRRGQEARLRCSPMKGHSHVYWYRQLPEEGLKFMVYLQKENIIDESGMPKERFSAEFPKEGPSILRIQQVVRGDSAAYFCASSKDRTGGPDTQYFGPGTRLTVL.

The V and J genes are TRBV27 and TRBJ1-5; no firm D call. Trimming pared 2 bases from V and 2 bases from J, leaving 4 bases between. CDR1 and CDR2 from the germline V gene are MNHEY and SMNVEV (reference sequence). This CDR3 has 13 residues. CDR3 in DNA: TGTGCCAGCAGTTTAATCGGCAATCAGCCCCAGCATTTT. Its translation: CASSLIGNQPQHF.